These 2 T cell receptor beta chains were sequenced from one sample in a study of metastatic and nonmetastatic thyroid tumors. Thyroid surgery was preceded by no treatment in any patient. TCRdb reprocessed the PCR reads using MiXCR. Of 22,000 or so clones listed, about a third are singletons. Sequencing was performed on blood. These receptors were obtained from a male donor with papillary thyroid cancer or a benign thyroid nodule (not recorded which). Some clones in this sample may be carry-over from other donors' samples.

This rearrangement joins TRBV18 to TRBJ2-7; TRBD1 matches 9 bases. The CDR3 spans 15 residues. With 6 bases clipped from V and 4 bases from J, the junction kept 10 bases outside the gene matches. Germline lookup yields CDR1 KGHSH and CDR2 LQKENI. The DNA of the CDR3 is TGTGCCAGCTCGCAAGAGACAGGGGGACAGTACGAGCAGTACTTC. Amino acid sequence: CASSQETGGQYEQYF.

The gene calls are TRBV11-2 and TRBJ2-3; TRBD1 agrees at 8 bases. This CDR3 is built from 17 residues. V shed 5 bases and J 1 base; nucleotides not matched to a gene: 11. In germline, CDR1 is SGHAT, CDR2 FQNNGV. The CDR3 region has the DNA TGTGCCAGCAGCCCGGGGACAGGCCTTAGGGGCACAGATACGCAGTATTTT. It encodes CASSPGTGLRGTDTQYF.